This is a list of T cell receptor beta chains from one sample in a study of PD-1 blockade in mismatch repair-deficient tumors. Here immunoSEQ multiplex PCR was the method, and the copy in TCRdb shows in-frame clones only, minus some. This table holds approximately 120,000 clones, about 88% found once. Sequences were derived from peripheral blood, sampled 44 weeks after starting pembrolizumab. The source is an adult with mismatch repair-deficient cancer. The CDR3 runs from the conserved cysteine through the conserved F or W. D genes are given only for firm matches. Not all rows give a size; the values are once, few, many and, for expanded clones, a class.

V gene: TRBV13
clone size: NA
D gene: TRBD1
J gene: TRBJ1-1
CDR3 DNA: TGTGCCAGCAGCCTCACAGGGGACAGAGGTGAAGCTTTCTTT
CDR3 protein: CASSLTGDRGEAFF

V gene: TRBV19
clone size: NA
D gene: NA
J gene: TRBJ1-4
CDR3 DNA: TGTGCCAGTAGGACAACCGGGACAAAGAATGAAAAACTGTTTTTT
CDR3 protein: CASRTTGTKNEKLFF

V gene: TRBV4-2
clone size: NA
D gene: NA
J gene: TRBJ2-3
CDR3 DNA: TGTGCCAGCAGCCAAGATCAGCCGGGTTGGGGGACAGATACGCAGTATTTT
CDR3 protein: CASSQDQPGWGTDTQYF

V gene: TRBV9
clone size: NA
D gene: NA
J gene: TRBJ2-3
CDR3 DNA: TGTGCCAGCAGCGTGAGCTCAAGCGCTAGCACAGATACGCAGTATTTT
CDR3 protein: CASSVSSSASTDTQYF

V gene: TRBV5-1
clone size: NA
D gene: NA
J gene: TRBJ2-7
CDR3 DNA: TGCGCCAGCAGCTTGGAGCCGGGTTACTACGAGCAGTACTTC
CDR3 protein: CASSLEPGYYEQYF

V gene: TRBV7-9
clone size: few
D gene: TRBD2
J gene: TRBJ2-7
CDR3 DNA: TGTGCCAGCAGCACCGGGACTAAATACGAGCAGTACTTC
CDR3 protein: CASSTGTKYEQYF

V gene: TRBV6-6
clone size: NA
D gene: TRBD1
J gene: TRBJ2-1
CDR3 DNA: TGTGCCAGCAGTACCCCGACAGGGAATTACAATGAGCAGTTCTTC
CDR3 protein: CASSTPTGNYNEQFF

V gene: TRBV5-6
clone size: NA
D gene: TRBD1
J gene: TRBJ2-5
CDR3 DNA: TGTGCCAGCAGCGACCGGGACAGGGGGATTTTAGGAGAGACCCAGTACTTC
CDR3 protein: CASSDRDRGILGETQYF

V gene: TRBV15
clone size: NA
D gene: NA
J gene: TRBJ2-7
CDR3 DNA: TGTGCCACCAGCAGACTCGTCGGATCCTCCTACGAGCAGTACTTC
CDR3 protein: CATSRLVGSSYEQYF

V gene: TRBV18
clone size: NA
D gene: NA
J gene: TRBJ1-1
CDR3 DNA: TGTGCCAGCTCACCCGTCATCACTGAAGCTTTCTTT
CDR3 protein: CASSPVITEAFF

V gene: TRBV9
clone size: NA
D gene: TRBD1
J gene: TRBJ2-7
CDR3 DNA: TGTGCCAGCAGCCCACGGGACAGGGAGCGGGAGCAGTACTTC
CDR3 protein: CASSPRDREREQYF